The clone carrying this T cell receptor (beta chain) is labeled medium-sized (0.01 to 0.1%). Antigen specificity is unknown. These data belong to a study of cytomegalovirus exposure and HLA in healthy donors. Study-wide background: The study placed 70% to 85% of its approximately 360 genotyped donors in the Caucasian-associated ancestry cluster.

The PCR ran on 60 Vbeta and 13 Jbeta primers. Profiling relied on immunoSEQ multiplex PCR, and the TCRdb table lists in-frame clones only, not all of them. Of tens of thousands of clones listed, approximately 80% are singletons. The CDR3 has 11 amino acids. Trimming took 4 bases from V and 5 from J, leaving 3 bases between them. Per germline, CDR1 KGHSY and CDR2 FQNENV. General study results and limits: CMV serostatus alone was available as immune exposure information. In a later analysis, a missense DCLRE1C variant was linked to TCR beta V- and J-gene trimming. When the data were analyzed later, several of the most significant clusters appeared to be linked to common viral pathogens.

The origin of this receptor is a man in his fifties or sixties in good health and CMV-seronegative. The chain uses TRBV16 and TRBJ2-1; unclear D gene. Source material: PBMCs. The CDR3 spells CASSPNNEQFF. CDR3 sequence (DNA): TGTGCCAGCAGCCCAAACAATGAGCAGTTCTTC.